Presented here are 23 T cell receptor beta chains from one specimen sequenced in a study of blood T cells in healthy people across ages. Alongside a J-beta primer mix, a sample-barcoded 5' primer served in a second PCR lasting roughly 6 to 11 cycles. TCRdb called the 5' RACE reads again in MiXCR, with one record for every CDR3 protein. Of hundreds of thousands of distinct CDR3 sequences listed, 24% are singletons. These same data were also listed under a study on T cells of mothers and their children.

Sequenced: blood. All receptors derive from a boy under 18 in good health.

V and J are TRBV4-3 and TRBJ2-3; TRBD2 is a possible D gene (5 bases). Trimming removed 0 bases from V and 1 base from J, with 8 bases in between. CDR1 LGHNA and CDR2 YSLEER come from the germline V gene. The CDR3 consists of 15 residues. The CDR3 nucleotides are TGCGCCAGCAGCCAAGATGGAGCGGGCACAGATACGCAGTATTTT. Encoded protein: CASSQDGAGTDTQYF.

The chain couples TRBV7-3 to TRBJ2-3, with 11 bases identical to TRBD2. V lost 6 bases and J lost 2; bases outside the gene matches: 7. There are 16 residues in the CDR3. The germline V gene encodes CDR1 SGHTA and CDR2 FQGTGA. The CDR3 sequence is CASSRLAGSFTDTQYF. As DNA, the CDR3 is TGTGCCAGCAGTCGACTAGCGGGGTCCTTCACAGATACGCAGTATTTT.

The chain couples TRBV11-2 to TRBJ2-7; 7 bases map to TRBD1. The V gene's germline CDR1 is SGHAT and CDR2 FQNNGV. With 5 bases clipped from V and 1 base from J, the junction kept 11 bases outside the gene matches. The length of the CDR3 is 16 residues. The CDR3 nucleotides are TGTGCCAGCAGCGTCCAAGACGGGACAGAGTCCTACGAGCAGTACTTC. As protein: CASSVQDGTESYEQYF.

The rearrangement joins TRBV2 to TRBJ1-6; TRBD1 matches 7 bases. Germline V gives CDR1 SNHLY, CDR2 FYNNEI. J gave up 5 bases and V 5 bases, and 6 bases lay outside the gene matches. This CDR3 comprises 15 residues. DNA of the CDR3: TGTGCCAGCAGTACGACAGGGTCCCATAATTCACCCCTCCACTTT. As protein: CASSTTGSHNSPLHF.

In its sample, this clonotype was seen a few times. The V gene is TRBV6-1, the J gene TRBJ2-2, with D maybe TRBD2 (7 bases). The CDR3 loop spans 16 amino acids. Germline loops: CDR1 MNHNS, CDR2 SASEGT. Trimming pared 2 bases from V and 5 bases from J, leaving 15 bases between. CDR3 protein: CASSEWGGRTTGELFF. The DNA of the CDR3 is TGTGCCAGCAGTGAATGGGGGGGCAGGACAACCGGGGAGCTGTTTTTT.

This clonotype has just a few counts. For the CDR3, the DNA is TGCAGCTTTACCACAGGGGGCGCGCCCTACGAGCAGTACTTC. Translating gives CSFTTGGAPYEQYF. The chain employs TRBV29-1 and TRBJ2-7; 9 nucleotides line up with TRBD1. Germline V gives CDR1 SQVTM, CDR2 ANQGSEA. Trimming at V came to 8 bases and at J to 2 bases, leaving 10 bases not matched to a gene. The CDR3 extends over 14 amino acids.

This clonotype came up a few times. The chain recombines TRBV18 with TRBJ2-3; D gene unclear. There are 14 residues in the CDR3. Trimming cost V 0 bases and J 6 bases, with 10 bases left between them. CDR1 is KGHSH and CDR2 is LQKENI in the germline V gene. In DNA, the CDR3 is TGTGCCAGCTCACCACCGGTCTTGCGGGATACGCAGTATTTT. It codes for CASSPPVLRDTQYF.

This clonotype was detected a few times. The CDR3 region has the DNA TGTGCCAGCAGCAGAAAAAACACAGATACGCAGTATTTT. This sequence encodes CASSRKNTDTQYF. The chain carries TRBV4-2 and TRBJ2-3; D ambiguous. The V end was cut by 5 bases, the J end by 2 bases, with 8 bases between. The germline V gene has CDR1 LGHNA and CDR2 YNFKEQ. This CDR3 comprises 13 residues.

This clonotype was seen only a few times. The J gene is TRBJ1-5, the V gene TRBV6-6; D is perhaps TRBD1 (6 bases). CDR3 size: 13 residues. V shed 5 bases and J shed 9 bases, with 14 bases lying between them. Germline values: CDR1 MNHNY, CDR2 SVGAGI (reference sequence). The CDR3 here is CASSEAGDGPQHF. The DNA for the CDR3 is TGTGCCAGCAGTGAGGCAGGGGACGGGCCCCAGCATTTT.

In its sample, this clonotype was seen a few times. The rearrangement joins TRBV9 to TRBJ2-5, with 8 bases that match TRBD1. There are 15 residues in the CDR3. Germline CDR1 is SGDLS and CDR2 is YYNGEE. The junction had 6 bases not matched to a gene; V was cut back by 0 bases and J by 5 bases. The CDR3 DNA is TGTGCCAGCAGCGTAGATGGGACAGGAGGGGAGACCCAGTACTTC. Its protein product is CASSVDGTGGETQYF.

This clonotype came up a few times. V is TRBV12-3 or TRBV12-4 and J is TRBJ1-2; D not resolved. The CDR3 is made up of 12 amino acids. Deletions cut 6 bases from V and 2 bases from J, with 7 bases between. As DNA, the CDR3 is TGTGCCAGCAGCTACACCAACTATGGCTACACCTTC. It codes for CASSYTNYGYTF.

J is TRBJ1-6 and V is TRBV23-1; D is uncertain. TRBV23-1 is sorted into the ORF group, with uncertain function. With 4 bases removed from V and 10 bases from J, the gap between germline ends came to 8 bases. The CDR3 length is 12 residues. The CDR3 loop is CASSPYDSPLHF. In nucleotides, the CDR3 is TGCGCCAGCAGTCCTTACGACTCACCCCTCCACTTT.

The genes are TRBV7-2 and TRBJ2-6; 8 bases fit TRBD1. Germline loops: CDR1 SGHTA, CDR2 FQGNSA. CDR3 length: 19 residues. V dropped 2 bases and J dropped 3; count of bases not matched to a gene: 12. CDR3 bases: TGTGCCAGCAGCTTATTTCTGGGACAGGTGGTGTTTGGGGCCAACGTCCTGACTTTC. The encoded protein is CASSLFLGQVVFGANVLTF.

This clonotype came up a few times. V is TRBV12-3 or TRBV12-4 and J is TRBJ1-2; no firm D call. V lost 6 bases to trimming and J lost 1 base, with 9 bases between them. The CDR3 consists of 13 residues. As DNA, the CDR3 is TGTGCCAGCAGAAACGGTCTTAACTATGGCTACACCTTC. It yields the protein CASRNGLNYGYTF.

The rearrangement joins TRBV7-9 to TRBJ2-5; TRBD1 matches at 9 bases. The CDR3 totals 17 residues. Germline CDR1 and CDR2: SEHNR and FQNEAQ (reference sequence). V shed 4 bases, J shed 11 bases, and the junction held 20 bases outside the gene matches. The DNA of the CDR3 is TGTGCCAGCAGCTGGGCGTCCCTCGGGACAGGGTTGGGGGAGCAGTACTTC. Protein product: CASSWASLGTGLGEQYF.

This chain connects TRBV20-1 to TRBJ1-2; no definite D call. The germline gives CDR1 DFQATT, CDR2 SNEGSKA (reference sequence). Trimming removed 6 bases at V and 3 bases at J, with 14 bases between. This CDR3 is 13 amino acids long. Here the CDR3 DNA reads TGCAGTGCCTCGGGCAGGCGACACTATGGCTACACCTTC. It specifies CSASGRRHYGYTF.

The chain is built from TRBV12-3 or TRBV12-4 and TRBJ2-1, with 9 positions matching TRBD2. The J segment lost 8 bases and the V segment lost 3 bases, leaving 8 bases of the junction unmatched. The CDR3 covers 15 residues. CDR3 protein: CASSLTLAGRYEQFF. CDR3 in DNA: TGTGCCAGCAGTTTGACACTAGCGGGTCGATATGAGCAGTTCTTC.

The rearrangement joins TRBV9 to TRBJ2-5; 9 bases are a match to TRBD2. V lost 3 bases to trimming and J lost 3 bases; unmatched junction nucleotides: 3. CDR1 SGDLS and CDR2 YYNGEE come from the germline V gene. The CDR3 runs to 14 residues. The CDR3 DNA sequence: TGTGCCAGCAGCGAGGGGACTAGCAAAGAGACCCAGTACTTC. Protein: CASSEGTSKETQYF.

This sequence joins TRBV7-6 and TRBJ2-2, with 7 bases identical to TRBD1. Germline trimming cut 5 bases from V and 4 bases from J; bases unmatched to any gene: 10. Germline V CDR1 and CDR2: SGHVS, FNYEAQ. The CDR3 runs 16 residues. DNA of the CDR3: TGTGCCAGCAGCCAGAAAGCGACAGGGTTCACCGGGGAGCTGTTTTTT. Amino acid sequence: CASSQKATGFTGELFF. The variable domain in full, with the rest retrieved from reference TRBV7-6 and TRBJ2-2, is GAGVSQSPRYKVTKRGQDVALRCDPISGHVSLYWYRQALGQGPEFLTYFNYEAQQDKSGLPNDRFSAERPEGSISTLTIQRTEQRDSAMYRCASSQKATGFTGELFFGEGSRLTVL.

The chain's CDR3 is CASSVGGQGGETQYF. The CDR3 DNA is TGTGCCAGCAGCGTAGGGGGACAGGGAGGGGAGACCCAGTACTTC. The chain links TRBV9 to TRBJ2-5; 9 bases match TRBD1. V gave up 0 bases and J gave up 5 bases; unmatched junction bases: 5. The CDR3 is 15 residues long. The germline V gene has CDR1 SGDLS and CDR2 YYNGEE.

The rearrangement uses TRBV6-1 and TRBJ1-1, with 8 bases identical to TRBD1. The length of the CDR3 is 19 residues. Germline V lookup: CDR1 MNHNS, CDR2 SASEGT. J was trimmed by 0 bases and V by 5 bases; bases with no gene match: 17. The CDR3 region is CASSSLPPGTGGMNTEAFF. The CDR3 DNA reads TGTGCCAGCAGTAGCCTTCCCCCAGGGACAGGAGGTATGAACACTGAAGCTTTCTTT.

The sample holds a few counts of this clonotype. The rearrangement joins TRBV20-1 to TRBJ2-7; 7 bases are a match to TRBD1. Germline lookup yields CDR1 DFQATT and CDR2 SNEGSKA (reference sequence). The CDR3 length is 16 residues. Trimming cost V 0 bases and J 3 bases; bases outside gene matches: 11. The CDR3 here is CSARDLGQAPYYEQYF. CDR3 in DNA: TGCAGTGCTAGAGATCTAGGACAGGCGCCATACTACGAGCAGTACTTC.

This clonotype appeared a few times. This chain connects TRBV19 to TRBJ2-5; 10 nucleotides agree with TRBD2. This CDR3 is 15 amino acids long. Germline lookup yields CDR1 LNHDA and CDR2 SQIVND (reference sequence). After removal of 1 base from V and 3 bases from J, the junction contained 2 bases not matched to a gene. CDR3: CASSIGGTSEETQYF. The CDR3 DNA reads TGTGCCAGTAGTATAGGGGGGACTAGCGAAGAGACCCAGTACTTC.